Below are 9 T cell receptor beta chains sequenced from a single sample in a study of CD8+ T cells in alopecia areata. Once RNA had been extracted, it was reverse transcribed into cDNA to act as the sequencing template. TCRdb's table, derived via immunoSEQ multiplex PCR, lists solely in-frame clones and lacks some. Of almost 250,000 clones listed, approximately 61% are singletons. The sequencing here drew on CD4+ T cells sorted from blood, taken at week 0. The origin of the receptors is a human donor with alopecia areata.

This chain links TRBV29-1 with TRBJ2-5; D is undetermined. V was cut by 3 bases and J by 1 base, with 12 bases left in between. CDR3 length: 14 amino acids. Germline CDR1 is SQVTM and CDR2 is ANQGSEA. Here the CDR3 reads CSVEVLQIQETQYF. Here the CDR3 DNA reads TGCAGCGTTGAGGTACTCCAGATCCAAGAGACCCAGTACTTC.

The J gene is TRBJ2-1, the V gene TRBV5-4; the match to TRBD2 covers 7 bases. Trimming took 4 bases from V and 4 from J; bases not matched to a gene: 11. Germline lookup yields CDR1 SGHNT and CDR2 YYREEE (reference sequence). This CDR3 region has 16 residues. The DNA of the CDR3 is TGTGCCAGCAGCGATGTAGGAGGCGGGGGTTACAATGAGCAGTTCTTC. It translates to CASSDVGGGGYNEQFF.

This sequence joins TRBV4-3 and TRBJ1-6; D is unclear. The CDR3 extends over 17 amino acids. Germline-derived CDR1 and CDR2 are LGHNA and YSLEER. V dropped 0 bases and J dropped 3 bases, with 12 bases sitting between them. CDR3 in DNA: TGCGCCAGCAGCCAAGATCTTCCAGGAAACTATAATTCACCCCTCCACTTT. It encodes CASSQDLPGNYNSPLHF.

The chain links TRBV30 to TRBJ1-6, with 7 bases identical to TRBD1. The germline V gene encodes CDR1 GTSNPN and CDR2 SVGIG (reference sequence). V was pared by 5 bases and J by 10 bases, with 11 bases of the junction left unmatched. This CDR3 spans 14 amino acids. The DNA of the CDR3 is TGTGCCTGGGGAGGAGGGGGCCTCCGGTCACCCCTCCACTTT. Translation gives CAWGGGGLRSPLHF. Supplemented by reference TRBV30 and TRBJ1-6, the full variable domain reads SQTIHQWPATLVQPVGSPLSLECTVEGTSNPNLYWYRQAAGRGLQLLFYSVGIGQISSEVPQNLSASRPQDRQFILSSKKLLLSDSGFYLCAWGGGGLRSPLHFGNGTRLTVT.

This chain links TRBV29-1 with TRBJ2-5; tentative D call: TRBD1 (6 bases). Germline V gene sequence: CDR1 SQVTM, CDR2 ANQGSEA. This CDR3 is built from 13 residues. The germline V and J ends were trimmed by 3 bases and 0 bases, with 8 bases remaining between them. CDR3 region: CSVDEGDQETQYF. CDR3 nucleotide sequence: TGCAGCGTTGATGAGGGGGACCAAGAGACCCAGTACTTC.

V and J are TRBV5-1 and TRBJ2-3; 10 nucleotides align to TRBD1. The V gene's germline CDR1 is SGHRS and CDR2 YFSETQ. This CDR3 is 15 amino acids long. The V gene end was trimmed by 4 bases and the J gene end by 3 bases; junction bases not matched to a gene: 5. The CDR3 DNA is TGCGCCAGCAGCGGCGGGACAGGGGTTACAGATACGCAGTATTTT. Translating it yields CASSGGTGVTDTQYF.

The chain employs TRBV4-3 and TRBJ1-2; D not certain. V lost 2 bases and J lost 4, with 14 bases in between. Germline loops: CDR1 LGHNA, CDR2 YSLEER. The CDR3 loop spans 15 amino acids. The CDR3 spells CASSQTTQAVYGYTF. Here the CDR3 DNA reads TGCGCCAGCAGCCAAACCACCCAGGCGGTCTATGGCTACACCTTC.

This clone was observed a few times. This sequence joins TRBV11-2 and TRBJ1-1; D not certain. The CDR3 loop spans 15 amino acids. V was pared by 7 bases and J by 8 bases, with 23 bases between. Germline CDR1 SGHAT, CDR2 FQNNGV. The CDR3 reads CASTYNFGEGMEAFF. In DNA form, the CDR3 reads TGTGCCAGCACCTACAATTTCGGGGAAGGGATGGAAGCTTTCTTT.

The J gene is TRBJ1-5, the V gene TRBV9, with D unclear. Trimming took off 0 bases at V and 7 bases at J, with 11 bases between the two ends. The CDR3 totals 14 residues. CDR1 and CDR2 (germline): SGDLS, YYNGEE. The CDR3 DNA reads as TGTGCCAGCAGCGTAGGGGCAGGAGGACAGCCCCAGCATTTT. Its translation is CASSVGAGGQPQHF. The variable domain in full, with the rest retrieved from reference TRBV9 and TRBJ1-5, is DSGVTQTPKHLITATGQRVTLRCSPRSGDLSVYWYQQSLDQGLQFLIQYYNGEERAKGNILERFSAQQFPDLHSELNLSSLELGDSALYFCASSVGAGGQPQHFGDGTRLSIL.